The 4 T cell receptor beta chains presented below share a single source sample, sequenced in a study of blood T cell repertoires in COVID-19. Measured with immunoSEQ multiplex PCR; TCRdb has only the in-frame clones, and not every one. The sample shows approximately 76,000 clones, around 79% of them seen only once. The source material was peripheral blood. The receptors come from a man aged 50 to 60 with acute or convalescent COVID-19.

The CDR3 reads CASSLGQGVLLYEQYF. The CDR3 DNA follows: TGTGCCAGCAGTCTCGGACAGGGAGTGCTCCTCTACGAGCAGTACTTC. The V and J genes are TRBV27 and TRBJ2-7; 8 bases align to TRBD1. Trimming cost V 5 bases and J 3 bases; bases outside gene matches: 12. Per germline, CDR1 MNHEY and CDR2 SMNVEV (reference sequence). CDR3 length: 16 residues.

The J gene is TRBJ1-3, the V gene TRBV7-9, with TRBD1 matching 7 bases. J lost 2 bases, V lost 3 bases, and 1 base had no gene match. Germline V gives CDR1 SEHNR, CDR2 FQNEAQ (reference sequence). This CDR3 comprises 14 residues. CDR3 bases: TGTGCCAGCAGCTTCGGGACAGCTGGAAACACCATATATTTT. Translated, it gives CASSFGTAGNTIYF.

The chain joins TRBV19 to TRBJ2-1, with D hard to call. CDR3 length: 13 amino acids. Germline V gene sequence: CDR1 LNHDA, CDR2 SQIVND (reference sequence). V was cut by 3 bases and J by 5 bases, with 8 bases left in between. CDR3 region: CASSINKNNEQFF. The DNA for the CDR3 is TGTGCCAGTAGTATCAACAAAAACAATGAGCAGTTCTTC. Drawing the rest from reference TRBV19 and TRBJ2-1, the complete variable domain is DGGITQSPKYLFRKEGQNVTLSCEQNLNHDAMYWYRQDPGQGLRLIYYSQIVNDFQKGDIAEGYSVSREKKESFPLTVTSAQKNPTAFYLCASSINKNNEQFFGPGTRLTVL.

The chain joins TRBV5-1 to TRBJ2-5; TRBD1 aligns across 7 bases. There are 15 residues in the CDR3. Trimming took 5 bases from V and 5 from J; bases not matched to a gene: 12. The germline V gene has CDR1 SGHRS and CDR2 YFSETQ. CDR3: CASRTEDRWGETQYF. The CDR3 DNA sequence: TGCGCCAGCAGGACAGAGGACAGGTGGGGGGAGACCCAGTACTTC. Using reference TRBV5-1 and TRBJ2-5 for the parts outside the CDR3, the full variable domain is KAGVTQTPRYLIKTRGQQVTLSCSPISGHRSVSWYQQTPGQGLQFLFEYFSETQRNKGNFPGRFSGRQFSNSRSEMNVSTLELGDSALYLCASRTEDRWGETQYFGPGTRLLVL.